Below are 7 T cell receptor beta chains sequenced from a single sample in a study of CD8 T cells in ankylosing spondylitis. Using its own MiXCR run on the 5' RACE reads, TCRdb lists one record per CDR3 protein. This table holds 300,000 to 350,000 distinct CDR3 sequences, roughly 12% found once. Sequencing was carried out using blood, either unsorted or a sorted T cell fraction (not recorded which). Receptors originate from a female donor with ankylosing spondylitis or in good health (not recorded which).

This clonotype was seen a handful of times. One end of the junction does not line up with germline, which may come from a read error. The rearrangement joins TRBV20-1 to TRBJ2-1; D call uncertain. This CDR3 is 13 amino acids long. Germline CDR1 is DFQATT and CDR2 is SNEGSKA (reference sequence). CDR3 loop: CSAREGHRIEQFF. CDR3 nucleotides: TGCAGTGCGAGAGAAGGCCACCGGATTGAGCAGTTCTTC.

The sample holds many counts of this clonotype. The V call is TRBV20-1, the J call TRBJ2-5, with TRBD2 matching 7 bases. V lost 5 bases, J lost 1 base, and 7 bases stayed unmatched. The CDR3 has 14 residues. Germline V gives CDR1 DFQATT, CDR2 SNEGSKA (reference sequence). Here the CDR3 DNA reads TGCAGTGCTCCCAGCGGGGATATCCAAGAGACCCAGTACTTC. Residues: CSAPSGDIQETQYF.

This clonotype appeared many times. The rearrangement uses TRBV12-3 or TRBV12-4 and TRBJ2-1; 7 bases are a match to TRBD2. Trimming at V came to 5 bases and at J to 7 bases, leaving 11 bases not matched to a gene. The length of the CDR3 is 15 residues. CDR3 loop: CASSPPRLADNEQFF. Written as DNA, the CDR3 is TGTGCCAGCAGTCCCCCCCGGCTAGCGGATAATGAGCAGTTCTTC.

Ten or more counts support this clonotype. The CDR3 DNA sequence: TGCGCCAGCAGCACTGGCGGGACAGTTGGCTACACCTTC. It encodes CASSTGGTVGYTF. The chain combines TRBV5-1 with TRBJ1-2; 7 positions match TRBD1. This CDR3 spans 13 amino acids. Germline V gives CDR1 SGHRS, CDR2 YFSETQ. V shed 4 bases and J 7 bases; nucleotides not matched to a gene: 7.

The chain recombines TRBV5-5 with TRBJ2-5; tentatively, D is TRBD2 (6 bases). This CDR3 region has 15 residues. V lost 0 bases, J lost 2 bases, and 11 bases lay in between. The germline V gene encodes CDR1 SGHKS and CDR2 YYEKEE (reference sequence). As DNA, the CDR3 is TGTGCCAGCAGCTTGGAAGGGACTGGGCAAGAGACCCAGTACTTC. This encodes CASSLEGTGQETQYF.

This clonotype was detected many times. This chain links TRBV12-3 or TRBV12-4 with TRBJ1-1, with no clear D. The V and J ends lost 8 bases and 1 base respectively, with 11 bases between them. The CDR3 totals 13 residues. This chain's CDR3 is CASGGYPNTEAFF. The DNA of the CDR3 is TGTGCCAGCGGTGGGTACCCGAACACTGAAGCTTTCTTT.

V gene TRBV5-1 combines with J gene TRBJ2-6; tentatively, D is TRBD1 or TRBD2 (5 bases each). V dropped 4 bases and J dropped 4 bases, with 12 bases sitting between them. The CDR3 loop spans 15 amino acids. CDR1 and CDR2 (germline): SGHRS, YFSETQ. The CDR3 sequence: CASSEGTLGANVLTF. CDR3 DNA: TGCGCCAGCAGCGAAGGGACGTTAGGGGCCAACGTCCTGACTTTC.